The 25 T cell receptor beta chains given below trace back to one sample, sequenced in a study of metastatic and nonmetastatic thyroid tumors. All patients reached thyroid surgery having received no treatment beforehand. TCRdb re-analyzed the PCR reads using MiXCR. The sample includes several thousand clones, around a third seen only once; the top ten take 42%. Sequencing was carried out using tumor tissue. The origin of the receptors is a female donor with papillary thyroid cancer or a benign thyroid nodule (not recorded which). Some clones in this sample may be carry-over from other donors' samples.

V usage is TRBV11-2 and J usage is TRBJ2-7, with 8 bases that match TRBD2. Losses at the gene ends were 4 bases for V and 3 bases for J; bases not matched to a gene: 11. Per germline, CDR1 SGHAT and CDR2 FQNNGV. There are 16 residues in the CDR3. The DNA for the CDR3 is TGTGCCAGCAGCTCCCGGGGCAGCGGGAGTATCTACGAGCAGTACTTC. The encoded protein is CASSSRGSGSIYEQYF.

Sample share makes this clone medium-sized. The V call is TRBV3-1, the J call TRBJ1-1, with unresolved D. Germline loops: CDR1 LGHDT, CDR2 YNNKEL (reference sequence). Trimming removed 1 base at V and 0 bases at J, with 9 bases between. The CDR3 totals 15 residues. The CDR3 DNA is TGTGCCAGCAGCCAAGGCACAGCCATGAACACTGAAGCTTTCTTT. This encodes CASSQGTAMNTEAFF.

This clone was seen more than once but under ten times. The chain links TRBV29-1 to TRBJ2-7, with a tentative D call TRBD2 (6 bases). Germline CDR1 and CDR2: SQVTM and ANQGSEA. The CDR3 runs 16 residues. Trimming shortened V by 3 bases and J by 0 bases, and 18 bases separated the two germline ends. This chain's CDR3 is CSVDGTYFGRSYEQYF. The CDR3 DNA reads TGCAGCGTTGATGGGACTTACTTCGGTCGCTCCTACGAGCAGTACTTC.

Concerning this clone itself: This likely comes from a read error, as the CDR3 has no conserved phenylalanine or tryptophan at its end. The chain is built from TRBV6-5 and TRBJ1-1, with 9 bases aligning to TRBD1. CDR1 and CDR2 from the germline V gene are MNHEY and SVGAGI. CDR3 length: 16 amino acids. Written as DNA, the CDR3 is TGTGCAAGCAGTTCCCAACGGACAGGGGTGAACACTGAAGCTTTCTGT. It translates to CASSSQRTGVNTEAFC.

Many counts were recorded for this clone. This rearrangement joins TRBV5-6 to TRBJ1-4; 9 nucleotides line up with TRBD1. Germline lookup yields CDR1 SGHDT and CDR2 YYEEEE. The CDR3 spans 17 residues. V shed 4 bases, J shed 7 bases, and the junction held 14 bases outside the gene matches. For the CDR3, the DNA is TGTGCCAGCAGCGAAGACAGGGGGGCTGACTTCGGTGAAAAACTGTTTTTT. It yields the protein CASSEDRGADFGEKLFF. The full variable domain, completed using reference TRBV5-6 and TRBJ1-4, is DAGVTQSPTHLIKTRGQQVTLRCSPKSGHDTVSWYQQALGQGPQFIFQYYEEEERQRGNFPDRFSGHQFPNYSSELNVNALLLGDSALYLCASSEDRGADFGEKLFFGSGTQLSVL.

This clone was detected many times. The genes are TRBV7-2 and TRBJ2-1; unclear D gene. Trimming removed 2 bases at V and 0 bases at J, with 11 bases between. The CDR3 loop spans 16 amino acids. From germline, CDR1 is SGHTA and CDR2 FQGNSA. This chain's CDR3 is CASSLRALGSYNEQFF. Here the CDR3 DNA reads TGTGCCAGCAGCTTACGGGCCCTTGGCTCCTACAATGAGCAGTTCTTC. The whole variable domain, filled in from reference TRBV7-2 and TRBJ2-1, reads GAGVSQSPSNKVTEKGKDVELRCDPISGHTALYWYRQSLGQGLEFLIYFQGNSAPDKSGLPSDRFSAERTGGSVSTLTIQRTQQEDSAVYLCASSLRALGSYNEQFFGPGTRLTVL.

This clone is labeled as hyperexpanded. The rearrangement uses TRBV4-1 and TRBJ1-6; no clear D gene. CDR1 MGHRA and CDR2 YSYEKL come from the germline V gene. V shed 3 bases and J shed 6 bases, with 3 bases lying between them. There are 12 residues in the CDR3. The CDR3 is CASSQGNSPLHF. CDR3 bases: TGCGCCAGCAGCCAGGGTAATTCACCCCTCCACTTT.

With respect to this clone: A read error may account for a junction end that differs from germline. The rearrangement links TRBV3-1 to TRBJ1-5; TRBD1 might be the D (5 bases). Germline CDR1 LGHDT, CDR2 YNNKEL (reference sequence). This CDR3 has 16 residues. DNA of the CDR3: TGTCCCAGCAGCCAAGGGGAGGCCAGGGTCTATCAGCCCCAGCATTTT. Encoded protein: CPSSQGEARVYQPQHF. The full variable domain, completed using reference TRBV3-1 and TRBJ1-5, is DTAVSQTPKYLVTQMGNDKSIKCEQNLGHDTMYWYKQDSKKFLKIMFSYNNKELIINETVPNRFSPKSPDKAHLNLHINSLELGDSAVYFCPSSQGEARVYQPQHFGDGTRLSIL.

The chain joins TRBV12-3 or TRBV12-4 to TRBJ1-1, with no clear D. Between the trimmed V and J ends, which lost 8 bases and 8 bases, there was a span of 12 bases. The CDR3 is 11 amino acids. The CDR3 DNA reads as TGTGCCAGCGGTCCTAGGGTGGAAGCTTTCTTT. Amino acids: CASGPRVEAFF.

This chain links TRBV10-3 with TRBJ1-5, with 7 nucleotides matching TRBD1. V shed 2 bases and J 7 bases; nucleotides not matched to a gene: 11. The CDR3 runs to 16 residues. CDR1 and CDR2 (germline): ENHRY, SYGVKD. CDR3 sequence: CAISEQGGFGGQPQHF. In DNA, the CDR3 is TGTGCCATCAGTGAGCAGGGGGGGTTTGGGGGGCAGCCCCAGCATTTT.

By proportion, this clone is medium-sized. The rearrangement links TRBV20-1 to TRBJ2-2; a possible D gene is TRBD2 (5 bases). Between the trimmed V and J ends, which lost 0 bases and 4 bases, there was a span of 9 bases. Germline loops: CDR1 DFQATT, CDR2 SNEGSKA (reference sequence). The CDR3 covers 14 residues. CDR3 coding DNA: TGCAGTGCTAGAGATCTAGGGAGCACCGGGGAGCTGTTTTTT. Encoded protein: CSARDLGSTGELFF.

With regard to this clone: An end of the junction differs from the germline gene, which may be a read error. This chain links TRBV24-1 with TRBJ1-1; 7 bases are a match to TRBD1. The germline V gene has CDR1 KGHDR and CDR2 SFDVKD. The CDR3 runs to 14 residues. DNA of the CDR3: TGTGCCACCAGTTCGTCGACAGGGCCCACTGAATCTTTCTTT. Protein product: CATSSSTGPTESFF.

This clone has ten or more counts. V gene TRBV2 combines with J gene TRBJ2-7, with D perhaps given as TRBD1 or TRBD2 (5 bases each). There are 15 residues in the CDR3. V lost 0 bases to trimming and J lost 3 bases, with 12 bases between them. Germline V CDR1 and CDR2: SNHLY, FYNNEI. The CDR3, as DNA: TGTGCCAGCAGTGAAGCCCCGGGACCTCTCTACGAGCAGTACTTC. This codes for CASSEAPGPLYEQYF.

The rearrangement links TRBV25-1 to TRBJ1-6; possible D gene TRBD1, 6 bases. The germline V gene encodes CDR1 MGHDK and CDR2 SYGVNS. CDR3 size: 12 residues. V lost 3 bases to trimming and J lost 12 bases, with 9 bases between them. CDR3 region: CASSDGGLPLHF. The CDR3 DNA is TGTGCCAGCAGTGATGGGGGCCTACCCCTCCACTTT.

This clone was detected a few times. The chain is built from TRBV6-2 or TRBV6-3 and TRBJ1-5; 10 bases map to TRBD1. CDR3 length: 15 residues. Germline lookup yields CDR1 MNHEY and CDR2 SVGEGT. The ends lost 0 bases at V and 4 bases at J; junction bases unmatched: 0. The CDR3 reads CASSYSGQGNQPQHF. The CDR3 DNA reads as TGTGCCAGCAGTTACTCGGGACAGGGGAATCAGCCCCAGCATTTT.

There are many counts of this clone. Being one base from a much bigger clone, this may be a read error. J is TRBJ1-2 and V is TRBV5-5, with a tentative D call TRBD1 (6 bases). Germline V gene sequence: CDR1 SGHKS, CDR2 YYEKEE (reference sequence). The CDR3 is 14 amino acids. The DNA for the CDR3 is TGTGCCAACAGCTTGGAGGGGGAAGGCTATGGCTACACCTTC. Translated, it gives CANSLEGEGYGYTF.

The chain uses TRBV9 and TRBJ2-7; D ambiguous. Germline-derived CDR1 and CDR2 are SGDLS and YYNGEE. This CDR3 has 14 residues. The V and J ends lost 0 bases and 0 bases respectively, with 7 bases between them. CDR3 sequence: CASSVGSSSYEQYF. CDR3 DNA: TGTGCCAGCAGCGTAGGTTCAAGCTCCTACGAGCAGTACTTC.

This clone has at least ten counts. This chain uses TRBV5-4 with TRBJ2-7, with D possibly TRBD2 on 6 matching bases. The CDR3 extends over 15 amino acids. Deletions cut 3 bases from V and 2 bases from J, with 15 bases between. Germline lookup yields CDR1 SGHNT and CDR2 YYREEE (reference sequence). CDR3 loop: CASSYPGGDPYEQYF. The DNA for the CDR3 is TGTGCCAGCAGCTATCCCGGGGGAGACCCCTACGAGCAGTACTTC. Using reference TRBV5-4 and TRBJ2-7 for the parts outside the CDR3, the full variable domain is ETGVTQSPTHLIKTRGQQVTLRCSSQSGHNTVSWYQQALGQGPQFIFQYYREEENGRGNFPPRFSGLQFPNYSSELNVNALELDDSALYLCASSYPGGDPYEQYFGPGTRLTVT.

This clone counts as large (0.1 to 1%). The chain couples TRBV20-1 to TRBJ2-3; 7 bases align to TRBD2. The CDR3 runs to 17 residues. Germline V gives CDR1 DFQATT, CDR2 SNEGSKA (reference sequence). With 1 base clipped from V and 2 bases from J, the junction kept 12 bases outside the gene matches. The CDR3 protein is CSARGNTAGDYTDTQYF. The CDR3 nucleotides read TGCAGTGCTAGAGGGAATACTGCGGGGGATTACACAGATACGCAGTATTTT.

The chain recombines TRBV7-9 with TRBJ2-7; D uncertain. The length of the CDR3 is 13 residues. CDR1 is SEHNR and CDR2 is FQNEAQ in the germline V gene (reference sequence). V gave up 1 base and J gave up 2 bases, with 6 bases separating them. The CDR3 reads CASSLGSPYEQYF. The CDR3 nucleotides read TGTGCCAGCAGCTTAGGCAGCCCCTACGAGCAGTACTTC.

The chain links TRBV4-3 to TRBJ2-7; 7 nucleotides match TRBD1. V lost 4 bases and J lost 5; bases outside the gene matches: 5. This CDR3 spans 13 amino acids. Germline V gives CDR1 LGHNA, CDR2 YSLEER. The CDR3 DNA reads TGCGCCAGCAGCCCTGAGGGGGCGGACGAGCAGTACTTC. This gives the protein CASSPEGADEQYF.

The chain links TRBV30 to TRBJ2-7; tentatively, D is TRBD1 (6 bases). This CDR3 region has 12 residues. V was pared by 5 bases and J by 2 bases, with 10 bases between. Per the germline V gene, CDR1 is GTSNPN and CDR2 is SVGIG (reference sequence). DNA for the CDR3: TGTGCCTGGGGGACATGTCCCTACGAGCAGTACTTC. Translated, it gives CAWGTCPYEQYF.

Here the CDR3 DNA reads TGCAGTGCTAGAGCTCTCGCGGACAGCAATCAGCCCCAGCATTTT. It specifies CSARALADSNQPQHF. The J gene is TRBJ1-5, the V gene TRBV20-1; D is undetermined. Germline CDR1 and CDR2: DFQATT and SNEGSKA (reference sequence). Trimming removed 1 base at V and 1 base at J, with 11 bases between. The CDR3 has 15 amino acids.

By proportion, this clone is medium-sized (0.01 to 0.1%). This chain uses TRBV7-9 with TRBJ2-2; 8 positions agree with TRBD1. J lost 13 bases, V lost 4 bases, and 8 bases had no gene match. This CDR3 spans 13 amino acids. CDR1 is SEHNR, CDR2 FQNEAQ, per germline (reference sequence). CDR3 loop: CASSSRTGPRLFF. DNA of the CDR3: TGTGCCAGCAGCTCACGGACAGGGCCCAGGCTGTTTTTT.

This clone was detected only a few times. This chain links TRBV2 with TRBJ1-2; tentative D call: TRBD1 (5 bases). Germline-derived CDR1 and CDR2 are SNHLY and FYNNEI. V lost 4 bases and J 2 bases, leaving 14 bases between the germline ends. This CDR3 has 15 amino acids. CDR3 in DNA: TGTGCCAGCAGTGTCAAGTGGGGGGGGAACTATGGCTACACCTTC. Protein: CASSVKWGGNYGYTF.